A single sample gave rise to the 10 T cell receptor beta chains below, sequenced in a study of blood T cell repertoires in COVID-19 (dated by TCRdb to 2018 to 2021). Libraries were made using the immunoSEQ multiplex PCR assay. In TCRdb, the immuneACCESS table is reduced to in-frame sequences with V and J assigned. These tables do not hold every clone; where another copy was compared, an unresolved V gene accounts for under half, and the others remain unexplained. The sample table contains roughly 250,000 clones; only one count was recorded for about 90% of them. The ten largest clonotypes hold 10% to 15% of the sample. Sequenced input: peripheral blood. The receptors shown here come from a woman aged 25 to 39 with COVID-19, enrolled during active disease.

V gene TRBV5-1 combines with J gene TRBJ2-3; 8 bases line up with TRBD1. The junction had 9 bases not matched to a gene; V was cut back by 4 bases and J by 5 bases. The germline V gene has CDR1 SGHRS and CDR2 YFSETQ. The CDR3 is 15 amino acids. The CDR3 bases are TGCGCCAGCAGCCCTGGGACAGGTGCCAGAGATACGCAGTATTTT. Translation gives CASSPGTGARDTQYF.

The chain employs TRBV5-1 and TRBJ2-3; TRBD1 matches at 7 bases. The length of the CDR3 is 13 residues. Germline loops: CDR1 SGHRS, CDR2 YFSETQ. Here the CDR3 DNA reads TGCGCAACCCGACAGGGTCGAACAGATACGCAGTATTTT. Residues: CATRQGRTDTQYF. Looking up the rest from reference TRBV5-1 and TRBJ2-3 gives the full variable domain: KAGVTQTPRYLIKTRGQQVTLSCSPISGHRSVSWYQQTPGQGLQFLFEYFSETQRNKGNFPGRFSGRQFSNSRSEMNVSTLELGDSALYLCATRQGRTDTQYFGPGTRLTVL.

The CDR3 DNA reads TGTGCCAGCAGCCCCCGCCGGGGAGGCTACACCTTC. Translating gives CASSPRRGGYTF. V usage is TRBV5-6 and J usage is TRBJ1-2; no definite D call. The CDR3 consists of 12 residues. V lost 4 bases, J lost 8 bases, and 12 bases lay in between. Germline V gene lookup returns CDR1 SGHDT and CDR2 YYEEEE.

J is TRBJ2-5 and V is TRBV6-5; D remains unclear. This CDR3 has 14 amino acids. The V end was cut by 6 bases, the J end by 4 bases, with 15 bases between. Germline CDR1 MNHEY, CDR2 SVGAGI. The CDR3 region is CASRPFSVAETQYF. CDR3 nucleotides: TGTGCCAGCAGACCTTTTTCGGTTGCAGAGACCCAGTACTTC.

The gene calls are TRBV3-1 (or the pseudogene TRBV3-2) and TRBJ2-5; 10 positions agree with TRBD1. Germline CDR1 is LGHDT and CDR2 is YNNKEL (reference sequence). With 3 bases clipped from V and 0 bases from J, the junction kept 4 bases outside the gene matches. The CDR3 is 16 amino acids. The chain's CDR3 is CASSQPGTGDQETQYF. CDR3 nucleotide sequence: TGTGCCAGCAGCCAGCCCGGGACAGGGGACCAAGAGACCCAGTACTTC.

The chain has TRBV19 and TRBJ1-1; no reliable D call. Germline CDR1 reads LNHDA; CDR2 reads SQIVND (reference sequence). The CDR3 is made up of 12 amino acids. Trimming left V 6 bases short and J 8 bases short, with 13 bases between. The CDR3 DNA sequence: TGTGCCAGTAGCCGATTCGGGGAGGAAGCTTTCTTT. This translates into CASSRFGEEAFF.

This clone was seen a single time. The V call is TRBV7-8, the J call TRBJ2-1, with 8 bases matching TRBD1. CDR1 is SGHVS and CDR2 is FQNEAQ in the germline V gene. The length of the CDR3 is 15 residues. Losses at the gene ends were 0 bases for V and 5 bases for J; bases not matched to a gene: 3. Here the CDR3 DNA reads TGTGCCAGCAGCTTAGCGCGGACAGGGCACAATGAGCAGTTCTTC. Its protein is CASSLARTGHNEQFF.

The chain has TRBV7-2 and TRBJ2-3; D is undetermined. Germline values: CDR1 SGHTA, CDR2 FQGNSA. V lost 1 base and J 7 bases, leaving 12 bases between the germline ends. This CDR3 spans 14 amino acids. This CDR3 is CASSLGALRNTQYF. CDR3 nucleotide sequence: TGTGCCAGCAGCTTAGGAGCCCTCAGGAATACGCAGTATTTT.

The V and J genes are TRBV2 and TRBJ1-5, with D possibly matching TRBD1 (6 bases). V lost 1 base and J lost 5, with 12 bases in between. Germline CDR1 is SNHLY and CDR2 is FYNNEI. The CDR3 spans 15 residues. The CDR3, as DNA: TGTGCCAGCAGTGAAGGGGGGGGGCTAGATCAGCCCCAGCATTTT. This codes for CASSEGGGLDQPQHF.

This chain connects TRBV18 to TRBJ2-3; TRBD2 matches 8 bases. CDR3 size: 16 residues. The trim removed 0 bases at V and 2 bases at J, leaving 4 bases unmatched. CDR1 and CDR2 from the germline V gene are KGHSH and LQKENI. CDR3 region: CASSPPSGAITDTQYF. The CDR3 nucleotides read TGTGCCAGCTCACCACCTAGCGGGGCGATCACAGATACGCAGTATTTT.